This T cell receptor beta chain is from a study of T cell changes during pregnancy in multiple sclerosis. Some clones are missing from TCRdb's copy, which holds only in-frame ones; the method was immunoSEQ multiplex PCR. This table holds 100,000 or so clones, approximately 89% found once. This specimen was peripheral blood, taken after pregnancy. The receptor was isolated from a female donor with multiple sclerosis, enrolled in a pregnancy study.

DNA of the CDR3: TGCGCCAGCAGCTTGGGATTTACAGGGGGCATGGACGCTTTCTTT. It is translated as CASSLGFTGGMDAFF. V usage is TRBV5-1 and J usage is TRBJ1-1; 9 nucleotides align to TRBD1. This CDR3 has 15 amino acids. J gave up 11 bases and V 0 bases, and 11 bases lay outside the gene matches. Looked up from germline, CDR1 is SGHRS and CDR2 is YFSETQ.